These 24 T cell receptor beta chains came from one sample sequenced in a study of T cell changes during pregnancy in multiple sclerosis. Measured with immunoSEQ multiplex PCR; TCRdb has only the in-frame clones, and not every one. Of 40,000 to 50,000 clones listed, about 92% are singletons. The sample in question was CD8+ T cells from peripheral blood mononuclear cells, obtained in the first trimester of pregnancy. These receptors were obtained from a female donor with multiple sclerosis, enrolled in a pregnancy study.

The chain combines TRBV4-3 with TRBJ2-3; a weak D match, TRBD2 (5 bases). CDR3 length: 17 amino acids. Germline V gene sequence: CDR1 LGHNA, CDR2 YSLEER. Trimming shortened V by 0 bases and J by 1 base, and 14 bases separated the two germline ends. DNA of the CDR3: TGCGCCAGCAGCCAAGAACCAGCGGCTTCAGGCACAGATACGCAGTATTTT. Protein sequence: CASSQEPAASGTDTQYF.

The chain is built from TRBV25-1 and TRBJ2-2; 9 nucleotides agree with TRBD1. The length of the CDR3 is 16 residues. Germline CDR1 MGHDK, CDR2 SYGVNS. J lost 7 bases, V lost 3 bases, and 9 bases had no gene match. CDR3 residues: CASSDPSGTGNGELFF. CDR3 bases: TGTGCCAGCAGTGACCCCTCCGGGACAGGGAACGGGGAGCTGTTTTTT. Based on the CDR3 plus reference TRBV25-1 and TRBJ2-2, the full variable domain is EADIYQTPRYLVIGTGKKITLECSQTMGHDKMYWYQQDPGMELHLIHYSYGVNSTEKGDLSSESTVSRIRTEHFPLTLESARPSHTSQYLCASSDPSGTGNGELFFGEGSRLTVL.

The J gene is TRBJ2-2, the V gene TRBV2; no clear D gene. The CDR3 is made up of 13 amino acids. Per the germline V gene, CDR1 is SNHLY and CDR2 is FYNNEI. Deletions cut 5 bases from V and 2 bases from J, with 6 bases between. The CDR3 DNA sequence: TGTGCCAGCAGTCCGGTAAACACCGGGGAGCTGTTTTTT. Protein product: CASSPVNTGELFF.

In this sample, this clone turned up once. The chain employs TRBV12-5 and TRBJ1-3; D not resolved. There are 17 residues in the CDR3. Trimming shortened V by 1 base and J by 0 bases, and 13 bases separated the two germline ends. Germline CDR1 is LGHNT and CDR2 is FRNRAP. CDR3 residues: CASGLDPPELSGNTIYF. CDR3 coding DNA: TGTGCTAGTGGTTTGGACCCCCCGGAGCTCTCTGGAAACACCATATATTTT. Based on the CDR3 plus reference TRBV12-5 and TRBJ1-3, the full variable domain is DARVTQTPRHKVTEMGQEVTMRCQPILGHNTVFWYRQTMMQGLELLAYFRNRAPLDDSGMPKDRFSAEMPDATLATLKIQPSEPRDSAVYFCASGLDPPELSGNTIYFGEGSWLTVV.

The CDR3 here is CASSPDGGYGYTF. DNA of the CDR3: TGTGCCAGCAGTCCGGACGGAGGTTATGGCTACACCTTC. The V and J genes are TRBV7-9 and TRBJ1-2; D remains unclear. Trimming took 6 bases from V and 5 from J, leaving 13 bases between them. Germline CDR1 reads SEHNR; CDR2 reads FQNEAQ (reference sequence). This CDR3 has 13 residues.

The chain combines TRBV28 with TRBJ2-1, with 7 bases lining up with TRBD2. The ends lost 3 bases at V and 7 bases at J; junction bases unmatched: 6. CDR3 length equals 14 residues. CDR1 is MDHEN, CDR2 SYDVKM, per germline. CDR3 DNA: TGTGCCAGCAGTTTCCTCATGGGGGGGAATGAGCAGTTCTTC. It is translated as CASSFLMGGNEQFF.

A remark on this clone: The DNA is left out, because the CDR3 cannot be placed on it with certainty; the CDR3 is given as TCRdb lists it. The V and J genes are TRBV5-5 and TRBJ2-7; TRBD2 is taken as the D call from the table, unchecked against the DNA. The V gene's germline CDR1 is SGHKS and CDR2 YYEKEE (reference sequence). Inclusive of both ends, the CDR3 amounts to 15 amino acids. The CDR3 sequence is CASSPVLRGFYEQYF.

The V gene is TRBV27, the J gene TRBJ2-6; tentative D call: TRBD1 (6 bases). This CDR3 is 18 amino acids long. Looked up from germline, CDR1 is MNHEY and CDR2 is SMNVEV (reference sequence). V lost 5 bases and J 0 bases, leaving 17 bases between the germline ends. The CDR3 loop reads CASSLWTDSPSGANVLTF. Written as DNA, the CDR3 is TGTGCCAGCAGTCTATGGACAGATAGCCCCTCTGGGGCCAACGTCCTGACTTTC.

The sample holds a few counts of this clone. The chain couples TRBV19 to TRBJ1-6; 10 bases fit TRBD1. The CDR3 runs 16 residues. Looked up from germline, CDR1 is LNHDA and CDR2 is SQIVND (reference sequence). V dropped 7 bases and J dropped 7; count of bases not matched to a gene: 10. The CDR3, as DNA: TGTGCCAGTACCTTTATGGGGGGACAGGGGAATTCACCCCTCCACTTT. Amino acids: CASTFMGGQGNSPLHF.

DNA for the CDR3: TGTGCCAGCAGCTCGGGGGTCGGGTACGAGCAGTACTTC. Its translation: CASSSGVGYEQYF. The chain is built from TRBV5-6 and TRBJ2-7; maybe TRBD2 (6 bases). The CDR3 contains 13 residues. Germline lookup yields CDR1 SGHDT and CDR2 YYEEEE. V lost 3 bases and J lost 4, with 11 bases in between.

This rearrangement joins TRBV7-7 to TRBJ2-7, with D perhaps TRBD1 (5 bases). This CDR3 comprises 13 residues. V gave up 5 bases and J gave up 3 bases, with 11 bases separating them. Germline-derived CDR1 and CDR2 are SSHAT and FNYEAQ (reference sequence). The CDR3 loop is CASSQGTGYEQYF. The CDR3 DNA reads as TGTGCCAGCAGCCAGGGTACGGGCTACGAGCAGTACTTC.

The J gene is TRBJ2-2, the V gene TRBV9; TRBD2 matches at 10 bases. With 4 bases clipped from V and 0 bases from J, the junction kept 3 bases outside the gene matches. Germline V gene lookup returns CDR1 SGDLS and CDR2 YYNGEE. The CDR3 length is 16 residues. Written as DNA, the CDR3 is TGTGCCAGCAGCAGGAGCGGGGGGGCGAACACCGGGGAGCTGTTTTTT. Its translation: CASSRSGGANTGELFF. The entire variable domain, with the rest obtained from reference TRBV9 and TRBJ2-2, is as follows: DSGVTQTPKHLITATGQRVTLRCSPRSGDLSVYWYQQSLDQGLQFLIQYYNGEERAKGNILERFSAQQFPDLHSELNLSSLELGDSALYFCASSRSGGANTGELFFGEGSRLTVL.

The chain has TRBV9 and TRBJ2-7; weak D call: TRBD1 (5 bases). Germline V gene data show CDR1 as SGDLS and CDR2 as YYNGEE. CDR3 size: 14 residues. The germline V and J ends were trimmed by 0 bases and 2 bases, with 9 bases remaining between them. The CDR3 here is CASSVEDSPYEQYF. The CDR3 DNA is TGTGCCAGCAGCGTAGAAGACAGCCCCTACGAGCAGTACTTC. Together with reference TRBV9 and TRBJ2-7, the CDR3 gives the full variable domain: DSGVTQTPKHLITATGQRVTLRCSPRSGDLSVYWYQQSLDQGLQFLIQYYNGEERAKGNILERFSAQQFPDLHSELNLSSLELGDSALYFCASSVEDSPYEQYFGPGTRLTVT.

The chain has TRBV7-9 and TRBJ2-7; TRBD1 matches 8 bases. V trimming: 5 bases; J trimming: 6 bases; junction bases outside the gene matches: 6. The CDR3 totals 13 residues. CDR1 and CDR2 (germline): SEHNR, FQNEAQ (reference sequence). In DNA form, the CDR3 reads TGTGCCAGCAGCCGCGAGGACAGGGTCGAGCAGTACTTC. The encoded protein is CASSREDRVEQYF.

The V and J genes are TRBV27 and TRBJ2-3; D perhaps matches TRBD1 (5 bases). This CDR3 has 15 amino acids. The ends were cut back, 5 bases at V and 0 bases at J, with 12 bases in the middle. CDR1 is MNHEY, CDR2 SMNVEV, per germline (reference sequence). The CDR3 DNA reads as TGTGCCAGCAGTATCAGGGTTGCAAGCACAGATACGCAGTATTTT. It encodes CASSIRVASTDTQYF.

This chain connects TRBV19 to TRBJ1-1; 7 positions agree with TRBD1. From germline, CDR1 is LNHDA and CDR2 SQIVND (reference sequence). V lost 6 bases to trimming and J lost 5 bases; unmatched junction nucleotides: 9. The CDR3 consists of 14 residues. The CDR3 here is CASSTTGSLTEAFF. Here the CDR3 DNA reads TGTGCCAGTAGCACGACAGGGTCGCTGACTGAAGCTTTCTTT.

The chain couples TRBV13 to TRBJ2-5, with TRBD2 matching over 14 bases. Trimming at V came to 5 bases and at J to 5 bases, leaving 10 bases not matched to a gene. The CDR3 spans 17 residues. CDR1 and CDR2 (germline): PRHDT, FYEKMQ (reference sequence). Here the CDR3 reads CASSPGTSGRRGETQYF. CDR3 nucleotide sequence: TGTGCCAGCAGCCCGGGGACTAGCGGGAGAAGGGGGGAGACCCAGTACTTC.

CDR3: CASKLAKVYYGYTF. In DNA form, the CDR3 reads TGTGCCAGCAAACTTGCTAAAGTTTACTATGGCTACACCTTC. The rearrangement uses TRBV6-1 and TRBJ1-2; D is unclear. Trimming took off 7 bases at V and 3 bases at J, with 15 bases between the two ends. CDR3 length equals 14 residues. Germline CDR1 MNHNS, CDR2 SASEGT.

CDR3 loop: CASSGTGQPHEQYF. Here the CDR3 DNA reads TGTGCCAGCAGTGGAACAGGGCAACCCCACGAGCAGTACTTC. The rearrangement joins TRBV6-1 to TRBJ2-7; tentative D call: TRBD1 (6 bases). The CDR3 contains 14 residues. The V gene lost 4 bases and the J gene lost 5 bases, with 15 bases spanning the gap. Germline-derived CDR1 and CDR2 are MNHNS and SASEGT.

This chain uses TRBV7-6 with TRBJ2-2, with 8 nucleotides matching TRBD2. The CDR3 length is 15 residues. The V and J ends lost 1 base and 8 bases, in that order; junction bases with no gene match: 6. Germline lookup yields CDR1 SGHVS and CDR2 FNYEAQ. Here the CDR3 DNA reads TGTGCCAGCAGCTTAGTTCGGGAGGGCTCAGGGGAGCTGTTTTTT. This translates into CASSLVREGSGELFF.

The rearrangement joins TRBV5-1 to TRBJ2-7; D might be TRBD2 (5 bases). V was shortened by 2 bases and J by 6 bases, with 18 bases between the two germline ends. This CDR3 spans 15 amino acids. The germline V gene encodes CDR1 SGHRS and CDR2 YFSETQ. The CDR3 DNA follows: TGCGCCAGCAGCTTATCACCGGACGGAGGTGGCGAGCAGTACTTC. The encoded protein is CASSLSPDGGGEQYF.

The V and J genes are TRBV4-2 and TRBJ1-1; unclear D gene. The CDR3 has 14 amino acids. CDR1 is LGHNA and CDR2 is YNFKEQ in the germline V gene. The V gene lost 5 bases and the J gene lost 0 bases, with 10 bases spanning the gap. CDR3 nucleotides: TGTGCCAGCAGCGAAAGAGCCATGAACACTGAAGCTTTCTTT. Translation: CASSERAMNTEAFF.

The rearrangement joins TRBV27 to TRBJ2-1; 7 bases are shared with TRBD2. Germline V CDR1 and CDR2: MNHEY, SMNVEV (reference sequence). V lost 5 bases, J lost 10 bases, and 5 bases stayed unmatched. The CDR3 totals 12 residues. Here the CDR3 reads CASSLGGVEQFF. CDR3 bases: TGTGCCAGCAGTCTGGGGGGGGTGGAGCAGTTCTTC.

The gene calls are TRBV10-3 and TRBJ1-2, with D uncertain. This CDR3 spans 17 amino acids. Germline CDR1 reads ENHRY; CDR2 reads SYGVKD. The V end lost 1 base, the J end lost 0 bases, and 15 bases lay between the germline ends. The DNA for the CDR3 is TGTGCCATCAGTGAGTTTTCGAGCCATACAGCTAACTATGGCTACACCTTC. It translates to CAISEFSSHTANYGYTF.